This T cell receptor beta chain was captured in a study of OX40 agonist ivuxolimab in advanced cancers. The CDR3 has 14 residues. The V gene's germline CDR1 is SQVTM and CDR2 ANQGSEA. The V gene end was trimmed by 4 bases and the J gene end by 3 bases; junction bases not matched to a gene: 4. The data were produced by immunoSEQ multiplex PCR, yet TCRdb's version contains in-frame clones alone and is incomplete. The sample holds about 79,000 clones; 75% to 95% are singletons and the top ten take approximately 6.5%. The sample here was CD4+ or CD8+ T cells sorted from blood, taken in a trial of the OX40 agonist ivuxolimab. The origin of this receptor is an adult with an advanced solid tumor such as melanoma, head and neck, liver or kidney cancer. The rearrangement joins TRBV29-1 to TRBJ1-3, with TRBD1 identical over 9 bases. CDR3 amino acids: CSVAPDRGGNTIYF. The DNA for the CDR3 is TGCAGCGTTGCCCCGGACAGGGGTGGAAACACCATATATTTT. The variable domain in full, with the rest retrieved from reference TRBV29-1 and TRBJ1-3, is SAVISQKPSRDICQRGTSLTIQCQVDSQVTMMFWYRQQPGQSLTLIATANQGSEATYESGFVIDKFPISRPNLTFSTLTVSNMSPEDSSIYLCSVAPDRGGNTIYFGEGSWLTVV.